What follows describes a single TCR beta chain. The data belong to a study of blood T cell repertoires in COVID-19. The data were produced by immunoSEQ multiplex PCR, yet TCRdb's version contains in-frame clones alone and is incomplete. This table has approximately 300,000 clones, under 90% appearing once. This TCR was sampled from a woman between 18 and 29 years old who had recovered from COVID-19. Sample: PBMCs or T cells enriched from blood (not recorded which).

In nucleotides, the CDR3 is TGTGCCAGCAGTGAGTCAGGGATCCGCTCCTACGAGCAGTACTTC. Translating gives CASSESGIRSYEQYF. The chain combines TRBV25-1 with TRBJ2-7; tentatively, D is TRBD1 (5 bases). Germline V gene lookup returns CDR1 MGHDK and CDR2 SYGVNS. The CDR3 sequence is 15 residues long. V gave up 3 bases and J gave up 0 bases, with 12 bases separating them.